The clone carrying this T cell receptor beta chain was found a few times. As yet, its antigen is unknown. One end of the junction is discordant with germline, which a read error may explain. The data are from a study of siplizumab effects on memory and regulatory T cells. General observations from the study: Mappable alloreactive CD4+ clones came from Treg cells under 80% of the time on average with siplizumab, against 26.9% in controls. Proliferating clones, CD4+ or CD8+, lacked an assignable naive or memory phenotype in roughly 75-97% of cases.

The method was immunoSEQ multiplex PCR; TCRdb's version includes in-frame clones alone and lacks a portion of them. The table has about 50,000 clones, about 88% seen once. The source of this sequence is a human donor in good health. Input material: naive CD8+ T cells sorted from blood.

CDR3 sequence reads: CASSLGMGSSYEQYF. The CDR3 nucleotides read TGTGCTAGCAGCTTAGGTATGGGCAGCTCCTACGAGCAGTACTTC. The chain recombines TRBV7-7 with TRBJ2-7; D remains ambiguous. The CDR3 consists of 15 residues. CDR1 is SSHAT, CDR2 FNYEAQ, per germline (reference sequence).